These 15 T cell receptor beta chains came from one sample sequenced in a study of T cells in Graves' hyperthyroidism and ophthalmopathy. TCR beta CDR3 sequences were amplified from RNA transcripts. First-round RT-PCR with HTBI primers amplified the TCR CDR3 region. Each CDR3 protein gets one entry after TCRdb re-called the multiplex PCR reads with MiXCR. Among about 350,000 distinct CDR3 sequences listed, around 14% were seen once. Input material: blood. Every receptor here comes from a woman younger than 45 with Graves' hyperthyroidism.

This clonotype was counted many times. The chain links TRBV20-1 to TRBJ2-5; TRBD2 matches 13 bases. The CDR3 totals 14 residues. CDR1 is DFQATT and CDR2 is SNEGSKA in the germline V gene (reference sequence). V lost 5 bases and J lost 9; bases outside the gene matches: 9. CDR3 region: CSAPGLAGEMAQYF. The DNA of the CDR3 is TGCAGTGCTCCCGGACTAGCGGGAGAAATGGCCCAGTACTTC.

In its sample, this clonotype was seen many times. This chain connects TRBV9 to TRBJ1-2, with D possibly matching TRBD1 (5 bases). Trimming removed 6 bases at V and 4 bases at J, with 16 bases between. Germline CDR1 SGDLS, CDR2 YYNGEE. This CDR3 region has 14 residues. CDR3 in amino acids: CASTLGGAPYGYTF. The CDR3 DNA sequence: TGTGCCAGCACCCTGGGGGGAGCTCCCTATGGCTACACCTTC. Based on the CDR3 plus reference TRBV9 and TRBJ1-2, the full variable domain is DSGVTQTPKHLITATGQRVTLRCSPRSGDLSVYWYQQSLDQGLQFLIQYYNGEERAKGNILERFSAQQFPDLHSELNLSSLELGDSALYFCASTLGGAPYGYTFGSGTRLTVV.

The CDR3 sequence: CASTLYGEQYF. CDR3 sequence (DNA): TGTGCCAGTACCCTCTATGGCGAGCAGTACTTC. This rearrangement joins TRBV19 to TRBJ2-7; D uncertain. The CDR3 has 11 residues. CDR1 and CDR2 (germline): LNHDA, SQIVND (reference sequence). Trimming removed 7 bases at V and 6 bases at J, with 10 bases between. Filled out from reference TRBV19 and TRBJ2-7, the complete variable domain reads DGGITQSPKYLFRKEGQNVTLSCEQNLNHDAMYWYRQDPGQGLRLIYYSQIVNDFQKGDIAEGYSVSREKKESFPLTVTSAQKNPTAFYLCASTLYGEQYFGPGTRLTVT.

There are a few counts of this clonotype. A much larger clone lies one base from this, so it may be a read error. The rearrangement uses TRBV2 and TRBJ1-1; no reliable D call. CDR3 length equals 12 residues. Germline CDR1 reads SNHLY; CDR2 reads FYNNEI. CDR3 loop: CANSGGNTEAFF. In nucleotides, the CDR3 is TGTGCCAACAGTGGTGGGAACACTGAAGCTTTCTTT.

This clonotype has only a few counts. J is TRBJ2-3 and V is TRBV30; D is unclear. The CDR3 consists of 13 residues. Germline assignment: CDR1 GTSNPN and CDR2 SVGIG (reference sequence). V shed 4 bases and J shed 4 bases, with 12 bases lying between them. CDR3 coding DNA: TGTGCCTGGACAGGTCCTAAACCAGATACGCAGTATTTT. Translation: CAWTGPKPDTQYF.

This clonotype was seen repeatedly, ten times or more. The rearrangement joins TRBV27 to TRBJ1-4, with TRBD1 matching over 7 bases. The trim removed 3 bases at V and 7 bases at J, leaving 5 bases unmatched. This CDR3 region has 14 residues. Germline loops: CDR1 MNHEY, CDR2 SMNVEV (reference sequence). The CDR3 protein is CASSFAGGREKLFF. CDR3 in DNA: TGTGCCAGCAGTTTTGCAGGGGGTCGTGAAAAACTGTTTTTT. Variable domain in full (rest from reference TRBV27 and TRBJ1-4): EAQVTQNPRYLITVTGKKLTVTCSQNMNHEYMSWYRQDPGLGLRQIYYSMNVEVTDKGDVPEGYKVSRKEKRNFPLILESPSPNQTSLYFCASSFAGGREKLFFGSGTQLSVL.

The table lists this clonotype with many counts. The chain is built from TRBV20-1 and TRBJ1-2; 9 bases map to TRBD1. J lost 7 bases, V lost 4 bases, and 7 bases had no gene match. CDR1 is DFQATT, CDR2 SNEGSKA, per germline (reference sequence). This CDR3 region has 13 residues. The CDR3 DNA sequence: TGCAGTGCTACCGAGGGACAGGGTGGTGGCTACACCTTC. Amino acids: CSATEGQGGGYTF.

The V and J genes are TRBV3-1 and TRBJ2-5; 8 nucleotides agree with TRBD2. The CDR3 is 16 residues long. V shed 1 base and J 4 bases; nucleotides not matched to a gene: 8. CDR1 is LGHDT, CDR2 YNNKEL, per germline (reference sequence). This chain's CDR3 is CASSQVKAGVRETQYF. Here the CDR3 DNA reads TGTGCCAGCAGCCAAGTTAAAGCGGGAGTACGAGAGACCCAGTACTTC.

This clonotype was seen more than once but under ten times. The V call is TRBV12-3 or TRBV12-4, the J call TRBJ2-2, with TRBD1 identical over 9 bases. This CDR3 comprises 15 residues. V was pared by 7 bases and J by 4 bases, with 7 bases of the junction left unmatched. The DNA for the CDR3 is TGTGCCAGCACCCGACAGGGGGGAGGCACCGGGGAGCTGTTTTTT. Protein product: CASTRQGGGTGELFF.

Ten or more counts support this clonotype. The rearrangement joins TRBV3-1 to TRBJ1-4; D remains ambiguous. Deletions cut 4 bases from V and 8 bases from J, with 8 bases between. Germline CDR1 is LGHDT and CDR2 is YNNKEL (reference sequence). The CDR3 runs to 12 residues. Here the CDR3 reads CASSRQTEKLFF. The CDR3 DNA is TGTGCCAGCAGCCGGCAGACCGAAAAACTGTTTTTT.

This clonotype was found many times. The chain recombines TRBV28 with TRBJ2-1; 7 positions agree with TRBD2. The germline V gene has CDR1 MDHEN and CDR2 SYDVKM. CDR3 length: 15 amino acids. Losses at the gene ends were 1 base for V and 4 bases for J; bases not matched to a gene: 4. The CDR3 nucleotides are TGTGCCAGCAGTTTATCGGCTAGCGGATACAATGAGCAGTTCTTC. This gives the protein CASSLSASGYNEQFF.

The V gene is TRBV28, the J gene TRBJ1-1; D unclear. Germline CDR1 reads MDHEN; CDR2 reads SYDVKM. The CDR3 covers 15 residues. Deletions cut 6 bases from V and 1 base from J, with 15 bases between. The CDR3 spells CASRPPGRPNTEAFF. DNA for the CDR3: TGTGCCAGCAGACCCCCCGGAAGGCCGAACACTGAAGCTTTCTTT.

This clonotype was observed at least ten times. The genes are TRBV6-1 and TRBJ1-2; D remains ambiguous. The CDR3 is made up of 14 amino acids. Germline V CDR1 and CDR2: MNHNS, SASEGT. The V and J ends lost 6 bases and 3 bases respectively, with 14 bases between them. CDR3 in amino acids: CASSLTGVYYGYTF. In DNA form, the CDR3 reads TGTGCCAGCAGCCTCACCGGGGTATACTATGGCTACACCTTC.

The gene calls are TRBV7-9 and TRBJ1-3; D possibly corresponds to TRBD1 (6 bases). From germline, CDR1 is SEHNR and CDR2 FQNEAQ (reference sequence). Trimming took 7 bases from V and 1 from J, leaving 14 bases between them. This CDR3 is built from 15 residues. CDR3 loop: CASTLRGGSGNTIYF. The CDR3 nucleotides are TGTGCCAGCACCCTACGAGGGGGGTCTGGAAACACCATATATTTT.

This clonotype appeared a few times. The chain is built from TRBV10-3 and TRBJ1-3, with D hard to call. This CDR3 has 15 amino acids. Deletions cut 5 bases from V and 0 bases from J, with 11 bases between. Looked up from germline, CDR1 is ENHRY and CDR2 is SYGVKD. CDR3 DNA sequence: TGTGCCATCAGTCCTAGTGACCCCTCTGGAAACACCATATATTTT. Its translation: CAISPSDPSGNTIYF.